This entry lists 13 T cell receptor beta chains sequenced from one sample in a study of blood T cell repertoires in COVID-19. This table comes from immunoSEQ multiplex PCR, and its TCRdb copy is limited to in-frame clones, with some not included. This table holds some 230,000 clones, roughly 84% found once. The sample taken for sequencing was peripheral blood. These receptors were collected from a woman in her forties or fifties with acute or convalescent COVID-19.

V gene TRBV5-6 combines with J gene TRBJ2-1; 9 nucleotides match TRBD1. The CDR3 covers 17 residues. Per the germline V gene, CDR1 is SGHDT and CDR2 is YYEEEE. With V trimmed by 0 bases and J by 5 bases, 9 bases remained unmatched. For the CDR3, the DNA is TGTGCCAGCAGCTTGGTAGTTAGGACAGGGGAAGACAATGAGCAGTTCTTC. It is translated as CASSLVVRTGEDNEQFF.

V usage is TRBV12-5 and J usage is TRBJ1-1, with 7 bases identical to TRBD1. Germline V gene lookup returns CDR1 LGHNT and CDR2 FRNRAP. The CDR3 has 17 residues. V shed 6 bases and J 0 bases; nucleotides not matched to a gene: 13. The CDR3 DNA sequence: TGTGCTAGTGGGTATTCCTCCGGGACAGCGATGAACACTGAAGCTTTCTTT. Protein sequence: CASGYSSGTAMNTEAFF.

Notes on this clone: A much bigger clone sits one base away, suggesting this may be a read error. V usage is TRBV5-8 and J usage is TRBJ1-1; 7 bases fit TRBD1. The germline CDR1 and CDR2 sequences are SGHTS and YDEGEE. The V gene end was trimmed by 2 bases and the J gene end by 3 bases; junction bases not matched to a gene: 1. The CDR3 extends over 13 amino acids. DNA for the CDR3: TGTGCCAGCAGCTTTCAGGGGGACACTGAAGCTTTCTTT. This translates into CASSFQGDTEAFF.

This chain joins TRBV29-1 and TRBJ1-2, with 8 bases fitting TRBD1. With V trimmed by 5 bases and J by 4 bases, 12 bases remained unmatched. The CDR3 length is 15 residues. The germline V gene has CDR1 SQVTM and CDR2 ANQGSEA. CDR3: CSVLIQPGQVYGYTF. The CDR3 DNA follows: TGCAGCGTTCTTATACAACCGGGACAGGTCTATGGCTACACCTTC.

The rearrangement links TRBV9 to TRBJ1-1, with D maybe TRBD1 (5 bases). CDR1 and CDR2 from the germline V gene are SGDLS and YYNGEE. This CDR3 contains 13 residues. V lost 3 bases and J lost 4, with 10 bases in between. Here the CDR3 reads CASSEGIFTEAFF. CDR3 bases: TGTGCCAGCAGCGAGGGGATCTTCACTGAAGCTTTCTTT.

The chain uses TRBV18 and TRBJ2-7; D is ambiguous. The germline V gene has CDR1 KGHSH and CDR2 LQKENI. The CDR3 totals 13 residues. Trimming took 5 bases from V and 3 from J, leaving 11 bases between them. This CDR3 is CASSARVGYEQYF. The CDR3 DNA is TGTGCCAGCTCAGCCCGCGTCGGCTACGAGCAGTACTTC.

The chain employs TRBV3-1 (or the pseudogene TRBV3-2) and TRBJ2-1; perhaps TRBD1 as D (6 bases). V dropped 4 bases and J dropped 3 bases, with 19 bases sitting between them. Germline values: CDR1 LGHDT, CDR2 YNNKEL (reference sequence). The CDR3 totals 17 residues. The CDR3 sequence is CASSRTAGTISYNEQFF. The CDR3 coding sequence is TGTGCCAGCAGCCGAACCGCCGGGACAATAAGCTACAATGAGCAGTTCTTC.

The chain carries TRBV28 and TRBJ2-1, with 8 positions matching TRBD2. This CDR3 comprises 16 residues. The trim removed 5 bases at V and 6 bases at J, leaving 12 bases unmatched. From germline, CDR1 is MDHEN and CDR2 SYDVKM. CDR3 amino acids: CASSGAGSGTSNEQFF. The CDR3 nucleotides are TGTGCCAGCAGTGGGGCGGGTAGCGGGACTTCCAATGAGCAGTTCTTC.

The chain has TRBV14 and TRBJ2-1; 8 bases agree with TRBD2. The junction had 5 bases not matched to a gene; V was cut back by 1 base and J by 3 bases. There are 16 residues in the CDR3. Germline CDR1 reads SGHDN; CDR2 reads FVKESK. The CDR3 DNA reads TGTGCCAGCAGCCAAGTCGTTAGCGGGGTCTACAATGAGCAGTTCTTC. Its translation is CASSQVVSGVYNEQFF.

The chain carries TRBV5-6 and TRBJ2-5; 11 bases map to TRBD2. After removal of 4 bases from V and 4 bases from J, the junction contained 12 bases not matched to a gene. CDR1 is SGHDT and CDR2 is YYEEEE in the germline V gene. This CDR3 contains 17 residues. This CDR3 is CASSPPTSGIFGETQYF. In DNA form, the CDR3 reads TGTGCCAGCAGCCCACCGACTAGCGGGATATTTGGAGAGACCCAGTACTTC.

The chain couples TRBV28 to TRBJ1-2, with D unresolved. CDR1 is MDHEN, CDR2 SYDVKM, per germline. The CDR3 is 15 amino acids. The V and J ends lost 5 bases and 5 bases respectively, with 18 bases between them. CDR3 sequence: CASSVPPGKEYGYTF. DNA for the CDR3: TGTGCCAGCAGTGTACCCCCGGGAAAGGAGTATGGCTACACCTTC.

V and J are TRBV11-2 and TRBJ2-2; TRBD2 matches 7 bases. CDR3 length equals 17 residues. CDR1 SGHAT and CDR2 FQNNGV come from the germline V gene. V dropped 5 bases and J dropped 7; count of bases not matched to a gene: 16. The CDR3 spells CASSPFVAGEAHGELFF. The CDR3 DNA follows: TGTGCCAGCAGCCCCTTCGTGGCGGGAGAGGCCCACGGGGAGCTGTTTTTT.

Comments on this clone: A read error may produce the germline difference seen at one junction end. V and J are TRBV27 and TRBJ2-7; 7 bases fit TRBD2. Germline V gives CDR1 MNHEY, CDR2 SMNVEV (reference sequence). The CDR3 contains 16 residues. The CDR3 sequence: CASSLSGGGGPYEQYF. The CDR3 region has the DNA TGTGCCAGCAGTCTATCCGGCGGGGGAGGCCCCTACGAGCAGTACTTC.